This TCR beta chain is drawn from a study of blood T cells in healthy people across ages. Each sample gave at least 6.5 million isolated PBMCs. CDR3 length: 15 amino acids. Germline loops: CDR1 DFQATT, CDR2 SNEGSKA (reference sequence). The junction had 9 bases not matched to a gene; V was cut back by 8 bases and J by 3 bases. Sample-barcoded 5' priming and a J-beta primer mix drove a second PCR of roughly 7 to 11 cycles. Each CDR3 protein is one row after TCRdb ran MiXCR on the 5' RACE reads. Among about 1,500,000 distinct CDR3 sequences listed, roughly 40% were seen once. This sequence joins TRBV20-1 and TRBJ2-3; 12 bases are shared with TRBD2. The sequence was collected from a woman younger than 35 in good health. The sample taken for sequencing was blood. CDR3 nucleotides: TGCAGTCACTGGACTAGCGGGACTTCAACAGATACGCAGTATTTT. Amino acids: CSHWTSGTSTDTQYF.